A selection of T cell receptor beta chains follows, all from one sample in a study of siplizumab effects on memory and regulatory T cells. Sequencing used immunoSEQ multiplex PCR; TCRdb keeps in-frame clones, though not all of them. In the table there are 87,000 or so clones, 94% of which are singletons. Sequencing used non-Treg CD4+ T cells sorted from blood. The receptors were gathered from a human donor in good health. Each CDR3 is given with its conserved first and last residue. Fields, in order: clone size, V gene, D gene, J gene, CDR3 protein, CDR3 DNA. The D gene is left open where the match is weak. Clone size, where shown, is once, few, many, or a class for clones that have expanded.

.	TRBV11-2	TRBD2	TRBJ2-2	CASRTLTGGLTGELFF	TGTGCCAGCAGGACTTTAACGGGGGGATTAACCGGGGAGCTGTTTTTT
.	TRBV7-7	TRBD1	TRBJ2-7	CASSLGQGNLYEQYF	TGTGCTAGCAGCTTAGGACAGGGAAACCTCTACGAGCAGTACTTC
once	TRBV30	TRBD2	TRBJ2-6	CAWSVPKGRLAGDSGANVLTF	TGTGCCTGGAGTGTACCAAAGGGGAGGCTAGCGGGAGACTCTGGGGCCAACGTCCTGACTTTC
.	TRBV9	.	TRBJ1-3	CASSVRGHSTIYF	TGTGCCAGCAGCGTACGGGGACACAGCACCATATATTTT
.	TRBV6-5	.	TRBJ1-2	CASSYGVGLNYGYTF	TGTGCCAGCAGTTACGGAGTGGGGCTCAACTATGGCTACACCTTC
once	TRBV30	.	TRBJ2-7	CAWSGTGQNAYEQYF	TGTGCCTGGAGTGGGACGGGCCAAAACGCCTACGAGCAGTACTTC
.	TRBV9	TRBD2	TRBJ2-3	CASSVALSGDQVDTQYF	TGTGCCAGCAGCGTAGCCCTTAGCGGGGACCAAGTAGATACGCAGTATTTT
.	TRBV2	.	TRBJ2-3	CASSLQSGSTDTQYF	TGTGCCAGCAGTCTCCAATCCGGGAGCACAGATACGCAGTATTTT
.	TRBV19	TRBD1	TRBJ1-2	CASSISGRGRYGYTF	TGTGCCAGTAGTATTTCTGGCAGGGGGAGGTATGGCTACACCTTC
.	TRBV6-1	.	TRBJ2-2	CASSRDASGTGELFF	TGTGCCAGCAGTAGGGACGCCTCGGGCACCGGGGAGCTGTTTTTT
.	TRBV5-1	.	TRBJ1-4	CASSLDGQKEKLFF	TGCGCCAGCAGCTTGGATGGCCAGAAGGAAAAACTGTTTTTT
.	TRBV11-3	TRBD2	TRBJ2-7	CASGGAGILYEQYF	TGTGCCAGCGGGGGAGCGGGGATCCTCTACGAGCAGTACTTC
few	TRBV19	.	TRBJ2-7	CASSTTPIYEQYF	TGTGCCAGTAGTACCACGCCTATCTACGAGCAGTACTTC
.	TRBV13	.	TRBJ1-2	CASSWRGKVGGYTF	TGTGCCAGCAGCTGGAGGGGAAAGGTCGGCGGCTACACCTTC
.	TRBV28	.	TRBJ1-1	CASSPSTEAFF	TGTGCCAGCAGCCCATCCACTGAAGCTTTCTTT
.	TRBV7-9	TRBD2	TRBJ2-7	CASSMTSGRIDEQYF	TGTGCCAGCAGCATGACTAGCGGGAGAATCGACGAGCAGTACTTC
.	TRBV18	.	TRBJ2-7	CASSSRDLPSYEQYF	TGTGCCAGCTCATCTCGGGACCTTCCATCATACGAGCAGTACTTC
.	TRBV7-9	TRBD2	TRBJ2-1	CASSLSRLAGGNYNEQFF	TGTGCCAGCAGCTTATCGCGACTAGCGGGAGGGAACTACAATGAGCAGTTCTTC
once	TRBV30	TRBD2	TRBJ2-1	CAWSTGLTSGNEQFF	TGTGCCTGGAGCACAGGGTTGACTAGCGGCAATGAGCAGTTCTTC
.	TRBV19	TRBD2	TRBJ2-2	CASSVLAGLNTGELFF	TGTGCCAGTAGTGTACTAGCGGGGCTTAACACCGGGGAGCTGTTTTTT
.	TRBV14	TRBD1	TRBJ1-2	CASSQVPSGGYGYTF	TGTGCCAGCAGCCAAGTTCCTTCAGGGGGCTATGGCTACACCTTC
.	TRBV4-3	TRBD2	TRBJ2-3	CASSAGLAGTDTQYF	TGCGCCAGCAGCGCGGGACTAGCGGGCACAGATACGCAGTATTTT
.	TRBV7-8	TRBD2	TRBJ2-7	CASSPTGLAGLEQYF	TGTGCCAGCAGCCCCACGGGACTAGCGGGACTCGAGCAGTACTTC
.	TRBV28	.	TRBJ1-5	CASSFGQLNQPQHF	TGTGCCAGCAGTTTTGGGCAGCTAAATCAGCCCCAGCATTTT
.	TRBV6-6	.	TRBJ1-1	CASSQGVNTEAFF	TGTGCCAGCAGTCAGGGTGTGAACACTGAAGCTTTCTTT
once	TRBV6-6	TRBD1	TRBJ1-4	CASKGGDRPEKLFF	TGTGCCAGCAAAGGTGGGGACAGACCTGAAAAACTGTTTTTT
.	TRBV15	.	TRBJ2-5	CATSRDITGGGTQYF	TGTGCCACCAGCAGAGATATCACAGGTGGGGGTACCCAGTACTTC
once	TRBV6-5	.	TRBJ1-5	CASSYNRENQPQHF	TGTGCCAGCAGTTACAACAGGGAAAATCAGCCCCAGCATTTT
.	TRBV5-1	TRBD1	TRBJ2-1	CASSRDGTEGNEQFF	TGCGCCAGCAGCCGAGATGGGACAGAGGGGAATGAGCAGTTCTTC
.	TRBV7-9	TRBD1	TRBJ1-5	CASSLGQGGQPQHF	TGTGCCAGCAGCTTGGGACAGGGCGGTCAGCCCCAGCATTTT
.	TRBV6-4	TRBD2	TRBJ2-7	CASSDFARGSYEQYF	TGTGCCAGCAGTGACTTCGCTCGCGGGAGCTACGAGCAGTACTTC
.	TRBV4-1	.	TRBJ1-1	CASSLLTGVGTEAFF	TGCGCCAGCAGCCTTCTAACCGGGGTAGGGACTGAAGCTTTCTTT
.	TRBV14	TRBD2	TRBJ2-2	CASSQLLATGELFF	TGTGCCAGCAGCCAACTACTAGCGACCGGGGAGCTGTTTTTT
.	TRBV30	.	TRBJ1-1	CAWSVLNSGTEAFF	TGTGCCTGGAGTGTCCTCAACTCGGGCACTGAAGCTTTCTTT
.	TRBV11-3	.	TRBJ2-3	CASSPAPLRDTQYF	TGTGCCAGCAGCCCAGCCCCACTCCGGGATACGCAGTATTTT
.	TRBV7-2	TRBD2	TRBJ2-5	CASSPLAGEQETQYF	TGTGCCAGCAGCCCGCTAGCGGGGGAGCAGGAGACCCAGTACTTC
.	TRBV7-9	.	TRBJ1-1	CASSLTGSWDTEAFF	TGTGCCAGCAGCCTTACCGGGAGCTGGGACACTGAAGCTTTCTTT
.	TRBV10-3	TRBD1	TRBJ1-5	CAISTTGGLQPQHF	TGTGCCATCAGTACGACAGGGGGCTTGCAGCCCCAGCATTTT
once	TRBV19	.	TRBJ1-2	CASSTNLGVGGYTF	TGTGCCAGTAGTACTAACTTAGGGGTAGGTGGCTACACCTTC
.	TRBV4-2	TRBD1	TRBJ1-1	CASSQDQDRAAFF	TGTGCCAGCAGCCAAGATCAGGACAGGGCGGCTTTCTTT
.	TRBV5-1	TRBD1	TRBJ1-2	CASSLSGGAYGYTF	TGCGCCAGCAGCTTATCAGGGGGAGCCTATGGCTACACCTTC
.	TRBV7-6	.	TRBJ2-2	CASSVWRENTGELFF	TGTGCCAGCAGCGTCTGGCGGGAGAACACCGGGGAGCTGTTTTTT
.	TRBV7-9	TRBD2	TRBJ2-7	CASSLSGRRASDEQYF	TGTGCCAGCAGCTTAAGCGGGAGAAGGGCCTCCGACGAGCAGTACTTC
.	TRBV19	TRBD2	TRBJ2-3	CASTLTSGGANTDTQYF	TGTGCCAGTACCCTCACTAGCGGGGGGGCGAACACAGATACGCAGTATTTT
.	TRBV2	.	TRBJ1-5	CASMGVGGSSQPQHF	TGTGCCAGCATGGGCGTGGGGGGGAGCTCGCAGCCCCAGCATTTT
.	TRBV6-5	TRBD1	TRBJ2-2	CASSSNRGRGTGELFF	TGTGCCAGCAGTTCTAACAGGGGGCGCGGCACCGGGGAGCTGTTTTTT